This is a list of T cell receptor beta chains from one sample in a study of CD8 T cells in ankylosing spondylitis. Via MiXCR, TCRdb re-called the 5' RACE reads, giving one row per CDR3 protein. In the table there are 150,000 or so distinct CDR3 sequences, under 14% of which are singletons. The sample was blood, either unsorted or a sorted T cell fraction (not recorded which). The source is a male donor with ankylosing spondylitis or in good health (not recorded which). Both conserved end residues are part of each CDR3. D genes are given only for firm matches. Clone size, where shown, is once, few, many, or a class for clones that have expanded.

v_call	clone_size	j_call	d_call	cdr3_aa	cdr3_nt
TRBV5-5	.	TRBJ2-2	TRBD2	CASSLFLAGAGELFF	TGTGCCAGCAGCTTGTTTCTAGCGGGAGCCGGGGAGCTGTTTTTT
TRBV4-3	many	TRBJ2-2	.	CASSQEATNTGELFF	TGCGCCAGCAGCCAAGAGGCGACGAACACCGGGGAGCTGTTTTTT
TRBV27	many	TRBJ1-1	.	CASSLGSGLNTEAFF	TGTGCCAGCAGTTTGGGCAGCGGCTTGAACACTGAAGCTTTCTTT
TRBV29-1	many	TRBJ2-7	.	CSVEGGAGNGTYEQYF	TGCAGCGTTGAAGGGGGGGCAGGGAACGGGACCTACGAGCAGTACTTC
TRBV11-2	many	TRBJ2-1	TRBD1	CASSSAPGGEQFF	TGTGCCAGCAGCTCAGCTCCAGGGGGTGAGCAGTTCTTC
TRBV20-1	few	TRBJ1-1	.	CSARQPGNLDTEAFF	TGCAGTGCTAGACAACCAGGGAATTTGGACACTGAAGCTTTCTTT
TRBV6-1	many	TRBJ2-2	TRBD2	CASSGGLAGGELFF	TGTGCCAGCAGTGGGGGACTAGCGGGCGGGGAGCTGTTTTTT
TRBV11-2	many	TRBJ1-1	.	CASSPQGLGALLTEAFF	TGTGCCAGCAGCCCCCAGGGATTAGGGGCCCTCCTGACTGAAGCTTTCTTT
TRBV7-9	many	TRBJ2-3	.	CASSFPGNTDTQYF	TGTGCCAGCAGCTTCCCGGGGAACACAGATACGCAGTATTTT
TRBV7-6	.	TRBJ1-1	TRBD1	CASSLLQAGGITEAFF	TGTGCCAGCAGCCTCCTTCAGGCAGGGGGCATCACTGAAGCTTTCTTT
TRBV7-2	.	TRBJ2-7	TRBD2	CASTQTSGVDEQYF	TGTGCCAGCACCCAGACTAGCGGGGTCGACGAGCAGTACTTC
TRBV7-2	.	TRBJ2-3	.	CASSSLHRVQVDTQYF	TGTGCCAGCAGCTCACTCCACAGGGTACAGGTAGATACGCAGTATTTT
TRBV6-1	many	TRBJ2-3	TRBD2	CASTPGLAGVFTDTQYF	TGTGCCAGCACTCCGGGACTAGCGGGAGTGTTCACAGATACGCAGTATTTT
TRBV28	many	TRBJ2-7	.	CASKLHGPYEQYF	TGTGCCAGCAAGCTCCACGGACCCTACGAGCAGTACTTC
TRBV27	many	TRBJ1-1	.	CASSLNRANTEAFF	TGTGCCAGCAGTTTGAACAGGGCGAACACTGAAGCTTTCTTT
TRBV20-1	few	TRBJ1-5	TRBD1	CSVALTGGLQPQHF	TGCAGTGTTGCACTTACAGGGGGTCTACAGCCCCAGCATTTT
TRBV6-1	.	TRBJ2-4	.	CTSSINREAKNIQYF	TGTACCAGCAGTATCAACAGGGAAGCCAAAAACATTCAGTACTTC
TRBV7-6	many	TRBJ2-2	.	CASSPPLISTGELFF	TGTGCCAGCAGCCCACCATTAATCAGCACCGGGGAGCTGTTTTTT
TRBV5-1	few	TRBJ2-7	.	CASSLDSISLYEQYF	TGCGCCAGCAGCCTGGACTCTATCTCCCTCTACGAGCAGTACTTC
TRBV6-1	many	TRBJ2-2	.	CASSDAGTGWNTGELFF	TGTGCCAGCAGTGACGCGGGGACGGGATGGAACACCGGGGAGCTGTTTTTT
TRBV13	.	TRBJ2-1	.	CASSLRRDLIYNEQFF	TGTGCCAGCAGCTTACGCCGGGACCTCATTTACAATGAGCAGTTCTTC
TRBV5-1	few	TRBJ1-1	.	CASSLDGGQGLIGTEAFF	TGCGCCAGCAGCTTGGATGGTGGGCAGGGCCTCATTGGAACTGAAGCTTTCTTT
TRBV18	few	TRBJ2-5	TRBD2	CASSRREEKETQYF	TGTGCCAGCTCACGGCGGGAGGAAAAAGAGACCCAGTACTTC
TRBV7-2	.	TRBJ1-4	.	CASSLDRQMANEKLFF	TGTGCCAGCAGCTTAGATAGGCAGATGGCTAATGAAAAACTGTTTTTT
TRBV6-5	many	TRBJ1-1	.	CASSWGDTEAFF	TGTGCCAGCAGTTGGGGAGACACTGAAGCTTTCTTT
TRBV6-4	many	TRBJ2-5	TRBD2	CASSPSTSGQETQYF	TGTGCCAGCAGTCCCTCGACTAGCGGCCAAGAGACCCAGTACTTC
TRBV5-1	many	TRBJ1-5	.	CASSLEGRHNQPQHF	TGCGCCAGCAGCTTGGAGGGGAGACACAATCAGCCCCAGCATTTT
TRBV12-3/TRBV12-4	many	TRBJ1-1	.	CASSLWQKGAEAFF	TGTGCCAGCAGTTTATGGCAGAAGGGGGCTGAAGCTTTCTTT
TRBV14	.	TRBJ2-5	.	CASSRETSYQETQYF	TGTGCCAGCAGCCGAGAAACATCGTACCAAGAGACCCAGTACTTC
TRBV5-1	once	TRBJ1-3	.	CASHTGSGGNTIYF	TGCGCCAGCCACACAGGGTCTGGAGGAAACACCATATATTTT
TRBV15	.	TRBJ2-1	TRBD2	CATSRGGGNEQFF	TGTGCCACCAGCAGAGGGGGGGGCAATGAGCAGTTCTTC
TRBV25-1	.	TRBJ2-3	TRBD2	CASSESLAGVGADTQYF	TGTGCCAGCAGTGAATCGCTAGCGGGGGTGGGGGCAGATACGCAGTATTTT
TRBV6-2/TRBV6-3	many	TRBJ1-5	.	CASTQGLNQPQHF	TGTGCCAGCACCCAGGGCCTCAATCAGCCCCAGCATTTT
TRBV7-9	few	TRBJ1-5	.	CASSSGEADPNQPQHF	TGTGCCAGCAGCTCAGGGGAGGCAGATCCCAATCAGCCCCAGCATTTT
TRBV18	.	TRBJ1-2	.	CASSPWQGNNYGYTF	TGTGCCAGCTCACCTTGGCAGGGCAATAACTATGGCTACACCTTC
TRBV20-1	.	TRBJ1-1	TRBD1	CSGEDRTPFEAFF	TGCAGTGGAGAGGACAGGACGCCTTTCGAGGCTTTCTTT
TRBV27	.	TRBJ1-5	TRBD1	CASKGQELWNQPQHF	TGTGCCAGCAAAGGACAGGAATTGTGGAATCAGCCCCAGCATTTT
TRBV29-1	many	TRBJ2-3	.	CSVAGYLDTQYF	TGCAGCGTTGCGGGCTACTTGGATACGCAGTATTTT
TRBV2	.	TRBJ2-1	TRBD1	CASSGQKTGANEQFF	TGTGCCAGCAGTGGCCAGAAGACAGGGGCGAATGAGCAGTTCTTC
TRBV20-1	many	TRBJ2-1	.	CSAKPPGTRFNEQFF	TGCAGTGCTAAGCCCCCCGGGACAAGATTCAATGAGCAGTTCTTC
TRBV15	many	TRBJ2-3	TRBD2	CATSHGLANQDTQYF	TGTGCCACCAGCCATGGACTAGCCAATCAAGATACGCAGTATTTT